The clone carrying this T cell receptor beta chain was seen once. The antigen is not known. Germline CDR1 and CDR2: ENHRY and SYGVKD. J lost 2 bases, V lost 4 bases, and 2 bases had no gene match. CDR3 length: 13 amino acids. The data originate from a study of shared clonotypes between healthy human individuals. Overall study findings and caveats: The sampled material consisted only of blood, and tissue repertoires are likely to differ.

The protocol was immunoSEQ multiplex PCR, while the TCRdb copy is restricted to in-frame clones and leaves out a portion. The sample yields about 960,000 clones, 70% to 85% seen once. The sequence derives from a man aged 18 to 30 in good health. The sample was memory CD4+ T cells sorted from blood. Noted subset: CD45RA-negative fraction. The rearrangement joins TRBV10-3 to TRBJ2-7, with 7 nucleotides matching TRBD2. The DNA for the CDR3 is TGTGCCATCAGTGTGCGGGAGCCCTACGAGCAGTACTTC. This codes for CAISVREPYEQYF.